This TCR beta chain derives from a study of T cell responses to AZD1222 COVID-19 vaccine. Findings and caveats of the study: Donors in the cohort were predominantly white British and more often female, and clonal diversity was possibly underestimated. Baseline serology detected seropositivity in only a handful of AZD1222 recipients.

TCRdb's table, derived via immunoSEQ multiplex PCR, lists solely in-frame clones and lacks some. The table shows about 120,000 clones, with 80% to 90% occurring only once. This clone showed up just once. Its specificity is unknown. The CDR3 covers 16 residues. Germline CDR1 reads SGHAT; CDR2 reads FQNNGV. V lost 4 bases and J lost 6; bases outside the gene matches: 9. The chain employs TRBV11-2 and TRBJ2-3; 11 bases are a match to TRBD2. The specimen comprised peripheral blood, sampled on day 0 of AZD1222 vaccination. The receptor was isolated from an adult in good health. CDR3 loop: CASSSPITSGGDTQYF. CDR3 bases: TGTGCCAGCAGCTCACCCATCACTAGCGGGGGCGATACGCAGTATTTT.